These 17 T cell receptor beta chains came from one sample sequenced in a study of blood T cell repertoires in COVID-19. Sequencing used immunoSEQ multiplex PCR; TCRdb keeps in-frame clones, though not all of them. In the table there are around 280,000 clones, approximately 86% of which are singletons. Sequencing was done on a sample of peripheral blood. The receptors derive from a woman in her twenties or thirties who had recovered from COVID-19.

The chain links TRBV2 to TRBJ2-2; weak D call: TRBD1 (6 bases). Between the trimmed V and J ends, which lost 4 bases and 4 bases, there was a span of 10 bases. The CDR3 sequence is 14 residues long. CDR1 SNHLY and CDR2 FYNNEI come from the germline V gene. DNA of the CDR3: TGTGCCAGCAGTGGGACAGTGAGCACCGGGGAGCTGTTTTTT. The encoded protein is CASSGTVSTGELFF.

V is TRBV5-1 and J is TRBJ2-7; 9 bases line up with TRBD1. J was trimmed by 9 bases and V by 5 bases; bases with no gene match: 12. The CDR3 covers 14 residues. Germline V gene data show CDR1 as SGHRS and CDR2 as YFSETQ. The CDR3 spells CASSMGDRAGWQYF. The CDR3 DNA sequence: TGCGCCAGCAGTATGGGGGACAGGGCTGGTTGGCAGTACTTC.

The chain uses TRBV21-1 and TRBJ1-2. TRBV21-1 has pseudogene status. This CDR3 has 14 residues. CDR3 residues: CASSKGRGARGYTF. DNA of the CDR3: TGTGCCAGCAGCAAAGGTCGGGGGGCCCGGGGCTACACCTTC.

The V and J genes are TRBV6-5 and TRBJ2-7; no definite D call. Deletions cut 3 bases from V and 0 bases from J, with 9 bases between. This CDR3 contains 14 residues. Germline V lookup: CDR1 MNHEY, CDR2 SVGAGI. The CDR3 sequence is CASSYEKFSYEQYF. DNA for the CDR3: TGTGCCAGCAGTTATGAGAAGTTCTCCTACGAGCAGTACTTC.

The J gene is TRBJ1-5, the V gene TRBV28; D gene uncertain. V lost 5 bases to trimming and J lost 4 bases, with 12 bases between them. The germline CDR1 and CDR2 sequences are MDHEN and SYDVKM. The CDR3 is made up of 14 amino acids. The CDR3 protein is CASSDWIGNQPQHF. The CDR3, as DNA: TGTGCCAGCAGTGACTGGATTGGGAATCAGCCCCAGCATTTT.

The CDR3 nucleotides are TGTGCCAGCAGGGAGGAGGAGCAGTACTTC. This codes for CASREEEQYF. V is TRBV3-1 (or the pseudogene TRBV3-2) and J is TRBJ2-7, with D perhaps matching TRBD2 (5 bases). Germline V gene sequence: CDR1 LGHDT, CDR2 YNNKEL (reference sequence). This CDR3 is built from 10 residues. Trimming took off 6 bases at V and 7 bases at J, with 7 bases between the two ends.

The CDR3 loop reads CASSLPGQARNYGYTF. The CDR3 DNA follows: TGTGCCAGCAGCTTACCTGGACAGGCCCGAAACTATGGCTACACCTTC. The chain joins TRBV7-2 to TRBJ1-2, with TRBD1 matching 7 bases. V trimming: 2 bases; J trimming: 2 bases; junction bases outside the gene matches: 8. Germline lookup yields CDR1 SGHTA and CDR2 FQGNSA. This CDR3 has 16 residues.

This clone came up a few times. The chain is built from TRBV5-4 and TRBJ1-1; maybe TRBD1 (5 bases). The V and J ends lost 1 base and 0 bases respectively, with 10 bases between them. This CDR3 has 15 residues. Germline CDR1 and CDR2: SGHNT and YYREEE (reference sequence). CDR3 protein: CASSLTGRLNTEAFF. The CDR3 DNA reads TGTGCCAGCAGCTTGACAGGCCGATTGAACACTGAAGCTTTCTTT.

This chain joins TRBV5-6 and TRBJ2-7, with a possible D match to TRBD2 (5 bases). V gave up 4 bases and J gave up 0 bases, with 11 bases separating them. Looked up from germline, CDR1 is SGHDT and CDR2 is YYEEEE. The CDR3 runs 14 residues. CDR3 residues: CASSAFGSSYEQYF. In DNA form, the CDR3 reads TGTGCCAGCAGCGCGTTTGGGAGCTCCTACGAGCAGTACTTC.

This chain's CDR3 is CASSSGTGWPSTDTQYF. As DNA, the CDR3 is TGTGCCAGCAGCTCGGGGACAGGGTGGCCTAGCACAGATACGCAGTATTTT. The rearrangement links TRBV7-6 to TRBJ2-3; TRBD1 agrees at 9 bases. Trimming removed 4 bases from V and 0 bases from J; junction bases left unmatched: 8. Germline V CDR1 and CDR2: SGHVS, FNYEAQ. The length of the CDR3 is 17 residues.

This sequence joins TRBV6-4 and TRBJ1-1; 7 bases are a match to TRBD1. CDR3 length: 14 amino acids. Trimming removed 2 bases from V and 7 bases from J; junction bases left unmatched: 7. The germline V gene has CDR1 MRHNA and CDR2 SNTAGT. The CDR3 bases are TGTGCCAGCAGTGACGGCAGGGGGTCGGGTGAAGCTTTCTTT. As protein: CASSDGRGSGEAFF.

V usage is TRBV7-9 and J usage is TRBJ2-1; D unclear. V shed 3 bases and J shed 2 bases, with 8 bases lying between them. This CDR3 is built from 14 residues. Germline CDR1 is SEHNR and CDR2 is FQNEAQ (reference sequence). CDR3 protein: CASSLTGAYNEQFF. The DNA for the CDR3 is TGTGCCAGCAGCTTGACTGGAGCCTACAATGAGCAGTTCTTC.

CDR3 in amino acids: CASSTGQNHLGTDTQYF. CDR3 bases: TGTGCCAGTAGTACCGGTCAAAACCATTTAGGCACAGATACGCAGTATTTT. The chain joins TRBV19 to TRBJ2-3; D is undetermined. The germline gives CDR1 LNHDA, CDR2 SQIVND (reference sequence). Trimming took off 4 bases at V and 1 base at J, with 18 bases between the two ends. The length of the CDR3 is 17 residues.

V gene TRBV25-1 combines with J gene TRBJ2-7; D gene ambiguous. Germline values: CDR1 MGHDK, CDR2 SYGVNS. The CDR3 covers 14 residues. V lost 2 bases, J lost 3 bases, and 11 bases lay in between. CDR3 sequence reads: CASSEADESYEQYF. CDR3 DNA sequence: TGTGCCAGCAGTGAAGCCGATGAGAGCTACGAGCAGTACTTC.

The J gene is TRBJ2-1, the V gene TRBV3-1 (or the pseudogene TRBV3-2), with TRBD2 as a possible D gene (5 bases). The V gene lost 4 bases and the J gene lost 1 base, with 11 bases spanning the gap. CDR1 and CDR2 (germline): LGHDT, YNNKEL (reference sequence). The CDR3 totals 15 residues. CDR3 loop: CASSPSWGSYNEQFF. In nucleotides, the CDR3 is TGTGCCAGCAGCCCTAGCTGGGGATCCTACAATGAGCAGTTCTTC.

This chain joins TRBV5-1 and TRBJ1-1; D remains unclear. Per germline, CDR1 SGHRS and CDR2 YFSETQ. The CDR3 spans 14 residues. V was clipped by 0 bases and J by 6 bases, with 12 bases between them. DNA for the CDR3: TGCGCCAGCAGCTTGGGTGACCCTCGGGCTGAAGCTTTCTTT. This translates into CASSLGDPRAEAFF.

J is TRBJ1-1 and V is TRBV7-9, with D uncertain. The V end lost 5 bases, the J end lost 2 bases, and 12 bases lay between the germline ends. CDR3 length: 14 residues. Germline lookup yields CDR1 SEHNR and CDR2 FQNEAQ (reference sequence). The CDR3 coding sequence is TGTGCCAGCAGCCCCCAACGCGCTAACACTGAAGCTTTCTTT. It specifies CASSPQRANTEAFF.